The next 9 T cell receptor beta chains were all read from a single sample in a study of response to subunit inactivated influenza vaccine. TCRdb used MiXCR to reprocess the RT-PCR reads, holding one entry per CDR3 protein. This table has 170,000 or so distinct CDR3 sequences, 9.5% to 12% appearing once. The sample consisted of CD8+ T cells sorted from PBMCs, taken less than 30 months after vaccination. The receptors were gathered from a man aged 50-75 years who received an inactivated influenza vaccine.

This chain connects TRBV5-1 to TRBJ2-1; a weak D match, TRBD1 (5 bases). The CDR3 totals 17 residues. In germline, CDR1 is SGHRS, CDR2 YFSETQ. V gave up 3 bases and J gave up 0 bases, with 16 bases separating them. The CDR3 loop reads CASSSIPGHGSYNEQFF. Here the CDR3 DNA reads TGCGCCAGCAGCTCCATCCCTGGACACGGCTCCTACAATGAGCAGTTCTTC. The complete variable domain, with remaining parts taken from reference TRBV5-1 and TRBJ2-1, reads KAGVTQTPRYLIKTRGQQVTLSCSPISGHRSVSWYQQTPGQGLQFLFEYFSETQRNKGNFPGRFSGRQFSNSRSEMNVSTLELGDSALYLCASSSIPGHGSYNEQFFGPGTRLTVL.

The table lists this clonotype with a few counts. The chain recombines TRBV12-3 or TRBV12-4 with TRBJ2-2, with a tentative D call TRBD2 (6 bases). This CDR3 is built from 16 residues. Between the trimmed V and J ends, which lost 1 base and 5 bases, there was a span of 14 bases. The CDR3 DNA reads TGTGCCAGCAGTTTAGGTCCCCTCGGAGGGACCGGGGAGCTGTTTTTT. It is translated as CASSLGPLGGTGELFF.

This clonotype occurred many times. The V call is TRBV27, the J call TRBJ2-2; 7 nucleotides align to TRBD2. This CDR3 is 14 amino acids long. CDR1 and CDR2 (germline): MNHEY, SMNVEV (reference sequence). The trim removed 0 bases at V and 6 bases at J, leaving 1 base unmatched. CDR3 sequence: CASSLSTSPGELFF. DNA of the CDR3: TGTGCCAGCAGTTTATCGACTAGCCCCGGGGAGCTGTTTTTT.

This clonotype has only a few counts. The chain combines TRBV28 with TRBJ1-5, with 12 bases that match TRBD1. The germline gives CDR1 MDHEN, CDR2 SYDVKM. J lost 6 bases, V lost 5 bases, and 5 bases had no gene match. The CDR3 is made up of 15 amino acids. CDR3 protein: CASSGTGGLGQPQHF. In DNA form, the CDR3 reads TGTGCCAGCAGTGGGACAGGGGGCCTGGGTCAGCCCCAGCATTTT.

V and J are TRBV9 and TRBJ2-7; TRBD1 aligns across 8 bases. Germline assignment: CDR1 SGDLS and CDR2 YYNGEE. The CDR3 has 15 amino acids. J gave up 3 bases and V 4 bases, and 9 bases lay outside the gene matches. The CDR3 region has the DNA TGTGCCAGCAGCACCGAGGACAGGGCGGACTACGAGCAGTACTTC. This sequence encodes CASSTEDRADYEQYF.

In this sample, this clonotype turned up a few times. CDR3 nucleotide sequence: TGTGCCAGCAGCGTAGAGGTGACTAGGGCCTACAATGAGCAGTTCTTC. It codes for CASSVEVTRAYNEQFF. The chain joins TRBV9 to TRBJ2-1, with D possibly TRBD2 on 6 matching bases. The length of the CDR3 is 16 residues. Germline V gives CDR1 SGDLS, CDR2 YYNGEE. V was trimmed by 0 bases and J by 2 bases, leaving 12 bases between them.

In this sample, this clonotype turned up a few times. A junction boundary mismatches the germline segment, possibly from a read error. CDR3 coding DNA: TGCAGTGCCAGAGGGTCTTCGGAGGCAGAGACCCAGTACTTC. This gives the protein CSARGSSEAETQYF. The J gene is TRBJ2-5, the V gene TRBV20-1; D perhaps matches TRBD2 (5 bases). Germline V lookup: CDR1 DFQATT, CDR2 SNEGSKA (reference sequence). The length of the CDR3 is 14 residues.

This clonotype was seen a handful of times. J is TRBJ2-3 and V is TRBV7-6, with TRBD2 matching over 8 bases. CDR3 size: 17 residues. The V and J ends lost 3 bases and 3 bases, in that order; junction bases with no gene match: 11. Germline loops: CDR1 SGHVS, CDR2 FNYEAQ. This CDR3 reads CASSLDIAGLGTDTQYF. In DNA form, the CDR3 reads TGTGCCAGCAGCTTGGACATAGCGGGGCTGGGTACAGATACGCAGTATTTT.

This clonotype was counted a few times. The rearrangement joins TRBV7-6 to TRBJ2-7; 10 bases are shared with TRBD2. The CDR3 has 14 amino acids. V trimming: 6 bases; J trimming: 6 bases; junction bases outside the gene matches: 8. CDR1 and CDR2 (germline): SGHVS, FNYEAQ. CDR3 in amino acids: CASSPLAGVGEQYF. DNA for the CDR3: TGTGCCAGCAGTCCCCTAGCGGGAGTTGGCGAGCAGTACTTC.